This TCR beta chain was documented in a study of a mutant IDH1 vaccine in newly diagnosed glioma. About the research overall: In weeks 1, 3, 5, 7, 11, 15, 19 and 23, patients were immunized, eight times in all. Initiation of the vaccine course occurred 4-6 weeks after radiotherapy alone, or alongside temozolomide cycles. The therapy given earlier, which was standard therapy, consisted of radiotherapy, temozolomide, or both, and most of the patients received both.

The length of the CDR3 is 14 residues. V was shortened by 10 bases and J by 2 bases, with 15 bases between the two germline ends. From germline, CDR1 is SEHNR and CDR2 FQNEAQ (reference sequence). Time point indicated: week 5, during vaccination. With topical imiquimod, each dose of the vaccine consisted of 300 ug of mutant IDH1 20-mer peptide. New IDH1-mutant, ATRX-lost WHO grade 3 or 4 astrocytomas occurred in donors. Comment on this clone: What it binds is unknown.

The repertoire was sequenced with immunoSEQ multiplex PCR; TCRdb's copy has only in-frame clones and lacks some. The sample comprises 25,000 to 30,000 clones, around 90% of which are singletons, and over 2.5% rests with the top ten. This chain joins TRBV7-9 and TRBJ2-1; D not resolved. This sequence originates from a woman in her forties with glioma. Some clones in this sample may be carry-over from other donors' samples. The sample was peripheral blood mononuclear cells (PBMCs), taken from a glioma patient whose treatment included an IDH1 peptide vaccine. DNA for the CDR3: TGTGCCACAGGCGCTGAGCCGGCCTACAATGAGCAGTTCTTC. Its protein is CATGAEPAYNEQFF.